This entry is about one T cell receptor (beta chain). Clones were read by immunoSEQ multiplex PCR, and TCRdb kept only the in-frame ones, dropping some. The data show more than 300,000 clones, with around 88% seen just once and about 1.2% held by the top ten. The sample belongs to a study of blood T cell repertoires in COVID-19. Study at large: Collection of acute and convalescent COVID-19 samples took place in the United States, Italy and Spain. T cells, B-cell-depleted T cells, or PBMCs provided the cDNA or gDNA that served as material.

This CDR3 is built from 13 residues. Trimming took 0 bases from V and 12 from J, leaving 12 bases between them. Germline CDR1 MGHDK, CDR2 SYGVNS. V gene TRBV25-1 combines with J gene TRBJ1-5, with D perhaps TRBD1 (5 bases). Sample: peripheral blood. This sequence originates from a woman in her forties or fifties with acute or convalescent COVID-19. The CDR3: CASSEYGAKRQHF. Written as DNA, the CDR3 is TGTGCCAGCAGTGAATATGGGGCCAAGCGCCAGCATTTT.